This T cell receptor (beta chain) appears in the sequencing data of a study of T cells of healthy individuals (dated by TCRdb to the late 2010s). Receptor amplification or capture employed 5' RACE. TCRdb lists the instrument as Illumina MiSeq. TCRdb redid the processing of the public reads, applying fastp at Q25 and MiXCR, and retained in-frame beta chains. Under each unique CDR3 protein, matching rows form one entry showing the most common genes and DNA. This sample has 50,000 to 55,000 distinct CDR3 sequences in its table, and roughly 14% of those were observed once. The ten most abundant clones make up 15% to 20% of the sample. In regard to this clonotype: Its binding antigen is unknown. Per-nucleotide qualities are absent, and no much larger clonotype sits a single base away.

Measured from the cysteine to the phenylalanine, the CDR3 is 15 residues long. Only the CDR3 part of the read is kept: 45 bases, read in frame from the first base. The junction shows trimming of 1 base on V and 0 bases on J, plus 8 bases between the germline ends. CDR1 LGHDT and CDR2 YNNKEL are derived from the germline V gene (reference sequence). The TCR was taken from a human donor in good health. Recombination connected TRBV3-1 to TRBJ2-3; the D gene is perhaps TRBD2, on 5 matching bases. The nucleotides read TGTGCCAGCAGCCAAGCTAGCAGAAGCACAGATACGCAGTATTTT. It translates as CASSQASRSTDTQYF.